These 6 T cell receptor beta chains originate from one sample sequenced in a study of CD8+CD57+ T cells in acquired aplastic anemia. Before being chosen for sequencing, patients had shown CD8+CD57+ cell expansion by flow cytometry. According to the study, genomic DNA was the template for TCR beta VDJ and CDR3 profiling. MiXCR, run by TCRdb on the reads, gives a single entry per CDR3 protein. This table has more than 150,000 distinct CDR3 sequences, almost 50% appearing once. The sequenced sample consisted of sorted CD4+, CD8+, or CD8+CD57+ T cells (not recorded which) from PBMCs. Source of these receptors: a human donor with aplastic anemia.

The genes are TRBV20-1 and TRBJ2-3; a possible D gene is TRBD1 (5 bases). The CDR3 consists of 10 residues. CDR1 DFQATT and CDR2 SNEGSKA come from the germline V gene (reference sequence). Trimming took 6 bases from V and 10 from J, leaving 11 bases between them. The CDR3 sequence is CSAGPSAQYF. The CDR3 coding sequence is TGCAGTGCGGGGCCCTCGGCGCAGTATTTT.

This sequence joins TRBV24-1 and TRBJ2-1; TRBD2 might be the D (6 bases). Germline-derived CDR1 and CDR2 are KGHDR and SFDVKD. V gave up 1 base and J gave up 1 base, with 10 bases separating them. The CDR3 spans 16 residues. CDR3 residues: CATSDFTGGSYNEQFF. Written as DNA, the CDR3 is TGTGCCACCAGTGATTTCACAGGAGGGTCCTACAATGAGCAGTTCTTC.

This clonotype was seen more than once but under ten times. This chain uses TRBV19 with TRBJ1-2; D gene uncertain. Trimming cost V 6 bases and J 2 bases, with 13 bases left between them. Per germline, CDR1 LNHDA and CDR2 SQIVND (reference sequence). The CDR3 contains 14 residues. The CDR3 coding sequence is TGTGCCAGTAGGGACTTGAATTTGAACTATGGCTACACCTTC. Translating it yields CASRDLNLNYGYTF.

The chain carries TRBV24-1 and TRBJ2-2, with D perhaps TRBD1 (5 bases). This CDR3 is 14 amino acids long. The germline gives CDR1 KGHDR, CDR2 SFDVKD. Trimming removed 10 bases at V and 0 bases at J, with 11 bases between. CDR3 in amino acids: CATNGRANTGELFF. The CDR3 DNA reads as TGTGCCACTAACGGCAGGGCGAACACCGGGGAGCTGTTTTTT.

CDR3 DNA: TGTGCCAGCAGCTTGTGGGCGAACCCTTACGAGCAGTACTTC. It yields the protein CASSLWANPYEQYF. J is TRBJ2-7 and V is TRBV28, with no clear D. The CDR3 totals 14 residues. Trimming took off 6 bases at V and 4 bases at J, with 16 bases between the two ends. CDR1 is MDHEN, CDR2 SYDVKM, per germline.

The CDR3, as DNA: TGCAGTGCCTGTACCACGGGAAATACCCTAGGATTGGCTTTCTTT. Protein product: CSACTTGNTLGLAFF. The rearrangement links TRBV20-1 to TRBJ1-1, with D hard to call. CDR1 and CDR2 (germline): DFQATT, SNEGSKA (reference sequence). The CDR3 is made up of 15 amino acids. The V and J ends lost 6 bases and 11 bases respectively, with 28 bases between them.